These T cell receptor beta chains were read from a single sample in a study of cytomegalovirus exposure and HLA in healthy donors. Repertoires were generated with immunoSEQ multiplex PCR, while TCRdb's copy carries only in-frame clones and drops some. This table has around 130,000 clones, just over 70% appearing once. Sample: PBMCs. Receptors were obtained from an older woman in good health and CMV-seropositive. Each CDR3 is given with its conserved first and last residue. D genes are given only for firm matches. Expanded clones get a size class; other rows say once, few or many, or leave the size out.

>TRBV27|.|TRBD1|TRBJ1-2
CASSRQGNYGYTF
TGTGCCAGCAGCCGACAGGGAAACTATGGCTACACCTTC
>TRBV7-2|once|.|TRBJ1-6
CASSFSGGHNSPLHF
TGTGCCAGCAGCTTTAGTGGAGGGCATAATTCACCCCTCCACTTT
>TRBV6-1|.|TRBD1|TRBJ1-6
CASRATGVNSPLHF
TGTGCCAGCAGGGCGACAGGGGTCAATTCACCCCTCCACTTT
>TRBV6-1|.|TRBD1|TRBJ1-3
CASSSGTASGNTIYF
TGTGCCAGCAGTTCCGGGACAGCCTCTGGAAACACCATATATTTT
>TRBV7-9|.|TRBD1|TRBJ1-2
CASSHRTGDYGYTF
TGTGCCAGCAGCCATAGGACAGGGGACTATGGCTACACCTTC
>TRBV4-1|.|.|TRBJ2-5
CASSREYLRETQYF
TGCGCCAGCAGCCGAGAATACTTGAGAGAGACCCAGTACTTC
>TRBV11-2|few|.|TRBJ2-7
CASSLESSGVYEQYF
TGTGCCAGCAGCTTAGAGTCTTCGGGAGTCTACGAGCAGTACTTC
>TRBV2|.|.|TRBJ2-2
CASSEVKEGARTGELFF
TGTGCCAGCAGTGAAGTCAAGGAGGGGGCCAGGACCGGGGAGCTGTTTTTT
>TRBV19|.|TRBD1|TRBJ1-1
CASSMGQVTGGAFF
TGTGCCAGTAGTATGGGACAGGTGACCGGGGGAGCTTTCTTT
>TRBV2|.|TRBD1|TRBJ1-1
CASRTGEGTEAFF
TGTGCCAGCCGGACAGGGGAGGGTACTGAAGCTTTCTTT
>TRBV6-6|few|TRBD1|TRBJ1-5
CASSPRQGGQPQHF
TGTGCCAGCAGTCCCCGACAGGGAGGTCAGCCCCAGCATTTT
>TRBV4-1|.|.|TRBJ2-7
CASSQDLERVYEQYF
TGCGCCAGCAGCCAAGATCTTGAGAGAGTCTACGAGCAGTACTTC
>TRBV2|few|.|TRBJ1-2
CASSGQVYGYTF
TGTGCCAGCAGTGGACAGGTCTATGGCTACACCTTC
>TRBV4-1|.|.|TRBJ1-5
CASSQEPGRGAHNSQHF
TGCGCCAGCAGCCAAGAGCCGGGCCGGGGGGCCCATAATTCCCAGCATTTT
>TRBV9|.|.|TRBJ2-6
CASSLRTRSSGANVLTF
TGTGCCAGCAGCCTCCGGACAAGGAGCTCTGGGGCCAACGTCCTGACTTTC
>TRBV28|.|TRBD1|TRBJ1-6
CASSVDRGYNSPLHF
TGTGCCAGCAGTGTAGACAGGGGCTATAATTCACCCCTCCACTTT
>TRBV27|.|TRBD1|TRBJ2-2
CASSTRDRGDPGELFF
TGTGCCAGCAGTACCCGGGACAGGGGAGATCCCGGGGAGCTGTTTTTT
>TRBV18|.|TRBD1|TRBJ2-7
CASSPSPGTGADYEQYF
TGTGCCAGCTCACCGAGCCCCGGGACAGGGGCTGACTACGAGCAGTACTTC
>TRBV19|.|.|TRBJ1-5
CASRGGGKQPQHF
TGTGCCAGTAGGGGGGGAGGAAAACAGCCCCAGCATTTT
>TRBV27|.|TRBD1|TRBJ1-2
CASRIPRDRLNYGYTF
TGTGCCAGCAGGATACCTAGGGACAGGCTTAACTATGGCTACACCTTC
>TRBV19|.|TRBD2|TRBJ2-1
CASSIGPSGGDNEQFF
TGTGCCAGTAGTATCGGCCCTAGCGGGGGGGACAATGAGCAGTTCTTC
>TRBV5-6|few|.|TRBJ2-1
CASSLPASRDYNEQFF
TGTGCCAGCAGCCTCCCGGCATCACGGGATTACAATGAGCAGTTCTTC
>TRBV7-8|.|TRBD1|TRBJ1-3
CASGDRPSGNTIYF
TGTGCCAGCGGGGACAGGCCCTCTGGAAACACCATATATTTT
>TRBV27|.|.|TRBJ2-7
CASRLQGGTYEQYF
TGTGCCAGCAGGTTACAGGGAGGGACCTACGAGCAGTACTTC
>TRBV18|.|.|TRBJ1-4
CASSPAGLPNEKLFF
TGTGCCAGCTCACCCGCGGGGTTGCCTAATGAAAAACTGTTTTTT
>TRBV9|.|.|TRBJ2-2
CAIEDSDTGELFF
TGTGCCATTGAGGACAGCGACACCGGGGAGCTGTTTTTT
>TRBV15|once|TRBD1|TRBJ2-7
CATSRGGTGVPYEQYF
TGTGCCACCAGCAGAGGCGGGACAGGGGTCCCCTACGAGCAGTACTTC